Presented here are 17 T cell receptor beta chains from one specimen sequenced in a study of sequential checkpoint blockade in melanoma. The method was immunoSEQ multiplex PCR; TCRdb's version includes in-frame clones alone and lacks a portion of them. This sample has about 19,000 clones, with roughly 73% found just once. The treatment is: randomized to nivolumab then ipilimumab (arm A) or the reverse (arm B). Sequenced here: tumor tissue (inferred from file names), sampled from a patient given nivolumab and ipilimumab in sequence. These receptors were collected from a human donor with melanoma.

The CDR3 coding sequence is TGCGCCAGCAGTTGGGGGCGCACTGGAAACACCATATATTTT. Translating gives CASSWGRTGNTIYF. The J gene is TRBJ1-3, the V gene TRBV10-2, with TRBD1 as a possible D gene (6 bases). Between the trimmed V and J ends, which lost 5 bases and 2 bases, there was a span of 10 bases. CDR1 WSHSY and CDR2 SAAADI come from the germline V gene. The CDR3 is made up of 14 amino acids.

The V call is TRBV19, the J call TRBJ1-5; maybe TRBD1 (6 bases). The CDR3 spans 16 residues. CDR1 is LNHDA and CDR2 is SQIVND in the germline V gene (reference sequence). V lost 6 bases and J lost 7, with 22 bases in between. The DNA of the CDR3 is TGTGCCAGTAGGTATAGAGGTCGGGCAGGGGAACAGCCCCAGCATTTT. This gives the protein CASRYRGRAGEQPQHF.

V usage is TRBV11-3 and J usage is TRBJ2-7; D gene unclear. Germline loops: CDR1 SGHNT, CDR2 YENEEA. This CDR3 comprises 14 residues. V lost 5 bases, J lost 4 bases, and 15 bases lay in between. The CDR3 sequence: CASSLKGSFYEQYF. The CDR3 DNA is TGTGCCAGCAGCCTCAAGGGCAGCTTTTACGAGCAGTACTTC.

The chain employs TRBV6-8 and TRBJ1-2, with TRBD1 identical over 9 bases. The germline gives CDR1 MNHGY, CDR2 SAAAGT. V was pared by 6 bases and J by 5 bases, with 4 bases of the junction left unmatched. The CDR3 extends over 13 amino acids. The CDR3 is CASSRGQGYGYTF. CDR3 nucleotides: TGTGCCAGCAGCCGGGGACAGGGATATGGCTACACCTTC.

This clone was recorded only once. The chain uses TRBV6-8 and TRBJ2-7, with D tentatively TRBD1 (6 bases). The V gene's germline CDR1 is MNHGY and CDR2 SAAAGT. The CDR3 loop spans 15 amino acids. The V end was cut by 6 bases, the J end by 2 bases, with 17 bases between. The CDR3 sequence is CASREQGIPPYEQYF. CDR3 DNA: TGTGCCAGCAGAGAACAGGGAATACCACCCTACGAGCAGTACTTC.

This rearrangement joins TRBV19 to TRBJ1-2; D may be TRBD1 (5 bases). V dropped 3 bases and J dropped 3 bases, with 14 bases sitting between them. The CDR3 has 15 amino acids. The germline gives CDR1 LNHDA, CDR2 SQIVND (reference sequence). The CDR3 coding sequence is TGTGCCAGTAGTATGGGGCAAACCCCGGACTATGGCTACACCTTC. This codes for CASSMGQTPDYGYTF. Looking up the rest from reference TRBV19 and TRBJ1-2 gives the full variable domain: DGGITQSPKYLFRKEGQNVTLSCEQNLNHDAMYWYRQDPGQGLRLIYYSQIVNDFQKGDIAEGYSVSREKKESFPLTVTSAQKNPTAFYLCASSMGQTPDYGYTFGSGTRLTVV.

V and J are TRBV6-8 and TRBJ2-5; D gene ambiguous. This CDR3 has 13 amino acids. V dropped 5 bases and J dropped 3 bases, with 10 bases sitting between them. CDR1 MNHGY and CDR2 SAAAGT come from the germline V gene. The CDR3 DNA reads TGTGCCAGCAGTCCTTTGAGTGAAGAGACCCAGTACTTC. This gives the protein CASSPLSEETQYF.

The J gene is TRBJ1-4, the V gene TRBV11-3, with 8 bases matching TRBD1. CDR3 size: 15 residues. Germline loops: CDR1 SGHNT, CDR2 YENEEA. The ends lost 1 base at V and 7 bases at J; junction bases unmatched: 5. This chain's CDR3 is CASSLGPGGSEKLFF. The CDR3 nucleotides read TGTGCCAGCAGCTTAGGTCCAGGGGGCAGTGAAAAACTGTTTTTT.

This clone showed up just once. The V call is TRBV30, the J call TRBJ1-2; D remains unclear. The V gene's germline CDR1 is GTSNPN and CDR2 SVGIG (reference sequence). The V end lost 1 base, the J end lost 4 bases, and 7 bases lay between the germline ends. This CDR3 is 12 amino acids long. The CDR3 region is CAWSGSAYGYTF. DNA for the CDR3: TGTGCCTGGAGTGGCTCAGCCTATGGCTACACCTTC.

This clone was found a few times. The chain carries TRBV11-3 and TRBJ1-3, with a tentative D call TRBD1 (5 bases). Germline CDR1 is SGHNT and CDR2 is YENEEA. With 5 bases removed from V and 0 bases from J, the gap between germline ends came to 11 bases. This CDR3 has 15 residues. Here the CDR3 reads CASSVTGSSGNTIYF. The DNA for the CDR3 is TGTGCCAGCAGCGTAACAGGAAGCTCTGGAAACACCATATATTTT.

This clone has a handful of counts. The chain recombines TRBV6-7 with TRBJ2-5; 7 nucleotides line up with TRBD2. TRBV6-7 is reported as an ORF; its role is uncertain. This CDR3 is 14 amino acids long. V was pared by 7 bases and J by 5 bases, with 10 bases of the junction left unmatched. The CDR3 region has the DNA TGTGCCAGCACCAACGGGGCGGGGGAGGAGACCCAGTACTTC. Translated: CASTNGAGEETQYF.

CDR3 coding DNA: TGTGCCAGCTCACCGCCGATGGGGTTAGATACGCAGTATTTT. Protein sequence: CASSPPMGLDTQYF. The chain is built from TRBV18 and TRBJ2-3, with no clear D. The V end lost 3 bases, the J end lost 5 bases, and 12 bases lay between the germline ends. This CDR3 region has 14 residues. In germline, CDR1 is KGHSH, CDR2 LQKENI.

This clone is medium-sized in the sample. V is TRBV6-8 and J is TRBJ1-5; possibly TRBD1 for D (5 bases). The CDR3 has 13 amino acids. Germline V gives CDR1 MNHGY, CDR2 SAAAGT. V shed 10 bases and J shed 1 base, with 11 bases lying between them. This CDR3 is CAISRDSNQPQHF. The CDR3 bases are TGTGCCATCAGCAGGGACAGCAATCAGCCCCAGCATTTT.

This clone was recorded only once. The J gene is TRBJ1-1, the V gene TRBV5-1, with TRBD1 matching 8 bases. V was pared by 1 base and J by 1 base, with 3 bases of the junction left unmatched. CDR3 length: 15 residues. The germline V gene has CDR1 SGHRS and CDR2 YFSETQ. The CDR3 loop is CASSLQGARNTEAFF. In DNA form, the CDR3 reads TGCGCCAGCAGCTTGCAGGGGGCAAGGAACACTGAAGCTTTCTTT.

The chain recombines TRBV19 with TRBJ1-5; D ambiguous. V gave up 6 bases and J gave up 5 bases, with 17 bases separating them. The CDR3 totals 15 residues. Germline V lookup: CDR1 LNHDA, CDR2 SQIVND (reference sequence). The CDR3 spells CASRSGLTEDQPQHF. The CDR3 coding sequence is TGTGCCAGTAGATCAGGCCTCACGGAAGATCAGCCCCAGCATTTT.

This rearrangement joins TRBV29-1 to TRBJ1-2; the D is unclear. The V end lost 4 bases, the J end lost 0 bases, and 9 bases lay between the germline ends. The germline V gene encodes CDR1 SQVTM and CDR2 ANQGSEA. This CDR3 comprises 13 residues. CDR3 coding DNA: TGCAGCGTTGCGACCGACTCTAACTATGGCTACACCTTC. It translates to CSVATDSNYGYTF.

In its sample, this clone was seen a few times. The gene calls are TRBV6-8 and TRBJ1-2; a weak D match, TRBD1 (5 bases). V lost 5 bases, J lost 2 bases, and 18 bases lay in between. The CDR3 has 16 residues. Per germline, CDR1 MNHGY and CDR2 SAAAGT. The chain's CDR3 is CASSKPQGTPNYGYTF. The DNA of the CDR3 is TGTGCCAGCAGTAAGCCCCAGGGCACTCCAAACTATGGCTACACCTTC.